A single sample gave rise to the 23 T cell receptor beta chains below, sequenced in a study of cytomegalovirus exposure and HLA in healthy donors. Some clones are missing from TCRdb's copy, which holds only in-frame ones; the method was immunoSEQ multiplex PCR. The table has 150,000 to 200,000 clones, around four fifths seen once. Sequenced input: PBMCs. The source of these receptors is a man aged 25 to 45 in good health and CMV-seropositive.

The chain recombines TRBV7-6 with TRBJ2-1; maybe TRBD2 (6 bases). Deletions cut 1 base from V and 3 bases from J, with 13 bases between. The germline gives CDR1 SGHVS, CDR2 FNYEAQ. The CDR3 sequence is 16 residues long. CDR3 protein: CASSLEGAGYYNEQFF. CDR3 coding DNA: TGTGCCAGCAGCTTAGAAGGCGCGGGGTACTACAATGAGCAGTTCTTC.

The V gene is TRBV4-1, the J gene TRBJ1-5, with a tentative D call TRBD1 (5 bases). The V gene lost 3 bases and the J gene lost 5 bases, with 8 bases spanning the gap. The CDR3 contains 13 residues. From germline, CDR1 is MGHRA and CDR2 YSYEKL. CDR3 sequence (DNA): TGCGCCAGCAGCCACAGGGTCGATCAGCCCCAGCATTTT. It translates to CASSHRVDQPQHF.

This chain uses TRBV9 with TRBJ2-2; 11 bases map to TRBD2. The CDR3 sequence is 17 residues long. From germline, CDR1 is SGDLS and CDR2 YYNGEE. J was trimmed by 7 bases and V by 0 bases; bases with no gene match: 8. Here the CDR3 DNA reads TGTGCCAGCAGCGTAGCTCCGCTAGCGGGGGGTGTCGGGGAGCTGTTTTTT. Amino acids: CASSVAPLAGGVGELFF.

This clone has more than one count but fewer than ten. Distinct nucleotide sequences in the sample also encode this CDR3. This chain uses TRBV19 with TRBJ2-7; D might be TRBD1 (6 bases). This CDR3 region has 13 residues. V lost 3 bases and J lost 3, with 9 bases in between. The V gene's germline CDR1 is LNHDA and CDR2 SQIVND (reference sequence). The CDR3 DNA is TGTGCCAGTAGTATGGGCAGGGGCTACGAGCAGTACTTC. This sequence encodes CASSMGRGYEQYF.

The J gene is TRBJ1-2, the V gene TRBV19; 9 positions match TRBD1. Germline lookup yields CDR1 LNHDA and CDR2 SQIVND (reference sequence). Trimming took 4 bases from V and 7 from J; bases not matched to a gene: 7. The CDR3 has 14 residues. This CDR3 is CASSTLGQGFGYTF. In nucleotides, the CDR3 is TGTGCCAGTAGTACGCTGGGACAGGGATTTGGCTACACCTTC.

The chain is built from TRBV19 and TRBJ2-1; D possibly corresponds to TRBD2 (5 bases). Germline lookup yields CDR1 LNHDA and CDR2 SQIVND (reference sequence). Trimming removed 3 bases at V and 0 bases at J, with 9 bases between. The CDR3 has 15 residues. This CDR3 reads CASSIQAGSYNEQFF. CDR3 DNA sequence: TGTGCCAGTAGTATTCAGGCGGGCTCCTACAATGAGCAGTTCTTC.

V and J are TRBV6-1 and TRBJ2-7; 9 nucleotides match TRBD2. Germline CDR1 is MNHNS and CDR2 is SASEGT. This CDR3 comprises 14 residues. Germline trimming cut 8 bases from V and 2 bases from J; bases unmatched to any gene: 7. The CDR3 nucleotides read TGTGCCAGCCGGGGGCGGGGGGGCCCCTACGAGCAGTACTTC. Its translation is CASRGRGGPYEQYF.

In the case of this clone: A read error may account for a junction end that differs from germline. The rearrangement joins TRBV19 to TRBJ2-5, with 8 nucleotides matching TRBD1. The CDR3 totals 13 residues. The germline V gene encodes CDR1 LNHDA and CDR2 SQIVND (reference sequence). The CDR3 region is CASTRDRLGTQYF. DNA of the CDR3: TGCGCCAGTACCAGGGACAGGCTAGGGACCCAGTACTTC.

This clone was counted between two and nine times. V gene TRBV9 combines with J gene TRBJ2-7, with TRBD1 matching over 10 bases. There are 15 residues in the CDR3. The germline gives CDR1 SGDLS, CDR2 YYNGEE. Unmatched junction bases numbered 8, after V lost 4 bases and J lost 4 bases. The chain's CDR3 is CASSLQTGGEYEQYF. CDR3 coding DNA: TGTGCCAGCAGCCTTCAGACAGGGGGCGAGTACGAGCAGTACTTC. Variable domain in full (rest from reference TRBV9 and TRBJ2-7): DSGVTQTPKHLITATGQRVTLRCSPRSGDLSVYWYQQSLDQGLQFLIQYYNGEERAKGNILERFSAQQFPDLHSELNLSSLELGDSALYFCASSLQTGGEYEQYFGPGTRLTVT.

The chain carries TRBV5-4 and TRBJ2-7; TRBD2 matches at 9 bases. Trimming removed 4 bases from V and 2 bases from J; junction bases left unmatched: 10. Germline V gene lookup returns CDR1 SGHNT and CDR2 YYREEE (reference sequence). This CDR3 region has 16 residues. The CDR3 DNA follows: TGTGCCAGCAGCCGCCGGAGAGCGGGGGGTACCTACGAGCAGTACTTC. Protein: CASSRRRAGGTYEQYF.

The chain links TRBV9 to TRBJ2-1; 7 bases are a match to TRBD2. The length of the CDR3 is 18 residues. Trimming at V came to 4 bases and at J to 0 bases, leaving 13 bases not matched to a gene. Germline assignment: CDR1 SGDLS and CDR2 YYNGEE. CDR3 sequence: CASSPRRLADRSYNEQFF. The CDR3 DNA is TGTGCCAGCAGCCCACGTAGGCTAGCGGACCGCTCCTACAATGAGCAGTTCTTC.

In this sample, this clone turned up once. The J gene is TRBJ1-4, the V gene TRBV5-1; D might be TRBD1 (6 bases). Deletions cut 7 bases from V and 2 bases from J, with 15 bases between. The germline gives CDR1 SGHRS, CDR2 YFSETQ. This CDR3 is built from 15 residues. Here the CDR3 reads CASALSGATNEKLFF. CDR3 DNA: TGCGCCAGCGCACTTTCAGGGGCGACTAATGAAAAACTGTTTTTT.

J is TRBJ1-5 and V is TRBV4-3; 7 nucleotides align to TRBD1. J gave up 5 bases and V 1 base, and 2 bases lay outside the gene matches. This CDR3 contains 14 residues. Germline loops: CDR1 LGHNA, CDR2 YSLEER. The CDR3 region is CASSQVRGHQPQHF. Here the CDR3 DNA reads TGCGCCAGCAGCCAAGTGAGGGGGCATCAGCCCCAGCATTTT.

The CDR3 sequence: CASSEVAKDTEAFF. The CDR3 nucleotides read TGTGCCAGCAGTGAAGTAGCAAAGGACACTGAAGCTTTCTTT. The rearrangement joins TRBV6-1 to TRBJ1-1; D not resolved. The CDR3 is made up of 14 amino acids. V lost 1 base, J lost 3 bases, and 9 bases lay in between. Germline V CDR1 and CDR2: MNHNS, SASEGT.

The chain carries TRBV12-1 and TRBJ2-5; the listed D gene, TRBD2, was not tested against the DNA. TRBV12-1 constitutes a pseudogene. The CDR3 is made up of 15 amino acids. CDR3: CASSFPTRKQETQYF. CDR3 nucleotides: TGTGCCAGCAGCTTCCCGACTAGAAAGCAAGAGACCCAGTACTTC.

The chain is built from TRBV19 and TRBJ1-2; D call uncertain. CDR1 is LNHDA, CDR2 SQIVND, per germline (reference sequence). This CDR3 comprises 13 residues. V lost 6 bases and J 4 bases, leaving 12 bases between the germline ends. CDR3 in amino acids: CASSVTGSYGYTF. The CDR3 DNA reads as TGTGCCAGTAGCGTAACCGGGAGCTATGGCTACACCTTC.

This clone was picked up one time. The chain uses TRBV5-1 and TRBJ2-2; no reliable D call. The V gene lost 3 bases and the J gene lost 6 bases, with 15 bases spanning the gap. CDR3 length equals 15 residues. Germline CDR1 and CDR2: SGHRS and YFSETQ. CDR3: CASSSPSYTAGELFF. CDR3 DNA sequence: TGCGCCAGCAGCTCCCCCTCTTATACGGCCGGGGAGCTGTTTTTT. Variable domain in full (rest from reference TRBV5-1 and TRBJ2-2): KAGVTQTPRYLIKTRGQQVTLSCSPISGHRSVSWYQQTPGQGLQFLFEYFSETQRNKGNFPGRFSGRQFSNSRSEMNVSTLELGDSALYLCASSSPSYTAGELFFGEGSRLTVL.

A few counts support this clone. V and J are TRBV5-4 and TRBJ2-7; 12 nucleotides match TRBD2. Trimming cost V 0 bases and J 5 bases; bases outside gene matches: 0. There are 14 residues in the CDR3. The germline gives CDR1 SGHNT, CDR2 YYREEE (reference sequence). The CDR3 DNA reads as TGTGCCAGCAGCTTGGGACTAGCGGGGGACGAGCAGTACTTC. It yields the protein CASSLGLAGDEQYF.

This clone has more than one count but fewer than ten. For the CDR3, the DNA is TGTGCCAGCAGTCCCCGGGACAGGGTCTATGGCTACACCTTC. Translation gives CASSPRDRVYGYTF. The V gene is TRBV27, the J gene TRBJ1-2, with TRBD1 matching over 9 bases. Per the germline V gene, CDR1 is MNHEY and CDR2 is SMNVEV (reference sequence). Germline trimming cut 5 bases from V and 4 bases from J; bases unmatched to any gene: 5. The CDR3 runs to 14 residues.

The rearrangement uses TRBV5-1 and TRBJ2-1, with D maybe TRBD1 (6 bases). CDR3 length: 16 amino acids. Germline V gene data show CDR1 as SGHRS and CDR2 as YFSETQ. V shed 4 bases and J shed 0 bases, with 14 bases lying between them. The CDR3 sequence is CASSPYQGSSYNEQFF. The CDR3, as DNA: TGCGCCAGCAGCCCCTACCAGGGGAGCTCCTACAATGAGCAGTTCTTC.

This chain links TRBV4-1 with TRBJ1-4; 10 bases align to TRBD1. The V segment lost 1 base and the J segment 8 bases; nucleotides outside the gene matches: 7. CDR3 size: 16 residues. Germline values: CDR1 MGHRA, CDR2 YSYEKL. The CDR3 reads CASSQVSGQGWEKLFF. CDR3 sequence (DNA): TGCGCCAGCAGCCAAGTCTCGGGACAGGGGTGGGAAAAACTGTTTTTT.

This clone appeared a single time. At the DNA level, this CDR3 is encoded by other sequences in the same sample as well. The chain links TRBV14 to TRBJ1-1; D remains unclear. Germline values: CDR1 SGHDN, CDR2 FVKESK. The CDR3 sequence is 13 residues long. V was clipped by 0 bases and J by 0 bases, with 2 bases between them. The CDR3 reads CASSQDLNTEAFF. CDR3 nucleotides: TGTGCCAGCAGCCAAGACTTGAACACTGAAGCTTTCTTT.

The CDR3 is CASSFVAGGNTEAFF. The CDR3 DNA is TGTGCCAGCAGCTTTGTGGCAGGGGGTAACACTGAAGCTTTCTTT. V is TRBV7-6 and J is TRBJ1-1, with 7 bases fitting TRBD1. Germline values: CDR1 SGHVS, CDR2 FNYEAQ. V was pared by 3 bases and J by 2 bases, with 6 bases of the junction left unmatched. This CDR3 comprises 15 residues.